These T cell receptor beta chains were read from a single sample in a study of T cell responses to AZD1222 COVID-19 vaccine. The data were produced by immunoSEQ multiplex PCR, yet TCRdb's version contains in-frame clones alone and is incomplete. The sample shows some 250,000 clones, around 93% of them seen only once. The sequencing used peripheral blood, collected 28 days after the second AZD1222 dose. The receptors here all came from an adult who received the AZD1222 COVID-19 vaccine. Both conserved end residues are part of each CDR3. A D gene is named only where the DNA matches it firmly. Some rows have no size entry. The others give once, few or many, or a class for an expanded clone.

cdr3_nt cdr3_aa d_call v_call clone_size j_call
TGTGCCAGTAGGCAGCGGGAGGGCGCCTACGAGCAGTACTTC CASRQREGAYEQYF TRBD2 TRBV19 . TRBJ2-7
TGCGCCAGCAGCTTGGAAGGGAACACTGAAGCTTTCTTT CASSLEGNTEAFF . TRBV5-1 once TRBJ1-1
TGTGCCATCGGACAGATAATAGCGGGAGGAAATGAGCAGTTCTTC CAIGQIIAGGNEQFF TRBD2 TRBV10-3 once TRBJ2-1
TGTGCCAGCAGTGACAGGGGTCCGGAGACCCAGTACTTC CASSDRGPETQYF . TRBV2 . TRBJ2-5
TGTGCCAGCAGCTTGGGATTATGGGAGTATACGCAGTATTTT CASSLGLWEYTQYF . TRBV11-2 once TRBJ2-3
TGTGCCAGCCGGAAGGGATCAGTCGATGAGCAGTTCTTC CASRKGSVDEQFF . TRBV7-2 . TRBJ2-1
TGTGCCAGCAGACCCACTCCGGGGAATTCACCCCTCCACTTT CASRPTPGNSPLHF . TRBV27 . TRBJ1-6
TGTGCCAGCAGTTCACAGGGTCGGTATGAAAAACTGTTTTTT CASSSQGRYEKLFF . TRBV6-5 once TRBJ1-4
TGTGCCAGCAGCCAGGCAGGACAGGGGGGCTATGGCTACACCTTC CASSQAGQGGYGYTF TRBD1 TRBV3-1/TRBV3-2 once TRBJ1-2
TGTGCCTGGAGTCCCCCCGCCCGTAGAGGAAACACCATATATTTT CAWSPPARRGNTIYF . TRBV30 . TRBJ1-3
TGTGCCACCCAATACAGGGGGCACGATACGCAGTATTTT CATQYRGHDTQYF TRBD1 TRBV19 . TRBJ2-3
TGTGCCAGCAGCTCCCCTCTGACAGGGGGTTCACCCCTCCACTTT CASSSPLTGGSPLHF TRBD1 TRBV7-3 . TRBJ1-6
TGTGCCAGCAGCGTAGAGAGTGCCGGGGAGCTGTTTTTT CASSVESAGELFF . TRBV9 . TRBJ2-2
TGTGCCAGCAGCCCCGGGGGAACCATGAACACTGAAGCTTTCTTT CASSPGGTMNTEAFF . TRBV3-1/TRBV3-2 . TRBJ1-1
TGTGCCTGGAGTGTGGCGCCGGCGGAGCAGTACTTC CAWSVAPAEQYF . TRBV30 . TRBJ2-7
TGCGCCAGCAGCTCCGACAGGGACTGGAGCACTGAAGCTTTCTTT CASSSDRDWSTEAFF TRBD1 TRBV5-1 . TRBJ1-1
TGTGCCAGCAGCCAGCTGATGAGGAGCCGGAACACTGAAGCTTTCTTT CASSQLMRSRNTEAFF . TRBV14 . TRBJ1-1
TGTGCCAGCAGCTTAGATCCCGGGTCCGGGGAGCTGTTTTTT CASSLDPGSGELFF . TRBV11-3 . TRBJ2-2
TGTGCCAGCAGTGCCCCGACAGGAAACTATGGCTACACCTTC CASSAPTGNYGYTF . TRBV28 . TRBJ1-2
TGTGCCTGGAGTGTACGATTGGAGCAGTTCTTC CAWSVRLEQFF . TRBV30 . TRBJ2-1
TGTGCCAGCAGCGTAGGGGACAGGGGATTTGAAAAACTGTTTTTT CASSVGDRGFEKLFF TRBD1 TRBV9 . TRBJ1-4
TGTGCCAGCAGCTTAGCGGGACAGAGCACAGATACGCAGTATTTT CASSLAGQSTDTQYF TRBD1 TRBV11-1 . TRBJ2-3
TGTGCCAGCAGCTTGTCGGGACAGGGGGGGTACGAGCAGTACTTC CASSLSGQGGYEQYF TRBD1 TRBV5-4 . TRBJ2-7
TGCGCCAGCAGCTCGACAGCGTTAATGAACACTGAAGCTTTCTTT CASSSTALMNTEAFF . TRBV5-1 . TRBJ1-1
TGTGCCATCAGTGGGCAGGGGAACACTGAAGCTTTCTTT CAISGQGNTEAFF . TRBV10-3 . TRBJ1-1
TGTGCCAGCAGCCCGATGACACCGGCGAACACTGAAGCTTTCTTT CASSPMTPANTEAFF . TRBV5-4 . TRBJ1-1
TGTGCCAGCAGCCGCAGTGTTCAAACCGGGAGTGGGTACGAGCAGTACTTC CASSRSVQTGSGYEQYF . TRBV7-8 . TRBJ2-7
TGTGCCAGCAGCACCCCCATTTATCGGGGCTACACCTTC CASSTPIYRGYTF . TRBV3-1/TRBV3-2 once TRBJ1-2
TGTGCCAGCAGTCGAGGAAGCTCCAATCAGCCCCAGCATTTT CASSRGSSNQPQHF . TRBV27 . TRBJ1-5
TGTGCCAGCAGGGCTAGCGGGGCATTAAGCACAGATACGCAGTATTTT CASRASGALSTDTQYF TRBD2 TRBV2 . TRBJ2-3
TGTGCCAGCAGCCCGGGGGGAGGGAGCACTGAAGCTTTCTTT CASSPGGGSTEAFF . TRBV3-1/TRBV3-2 . TRBJ1-1
TGTGCCAGCAGCCAAGACGCGACAGGACGTCTGAGGGAGGAAGCTTTCTTT CASSQDATGRLREEAFF . TRBV3-1/TRBV3-2 . TRBJ1-1
TGTGCCAGCAGTTACTCGGGCCACCGCGGGAACACCATATATTTT CASSYSGHRGNTIYF . TRBV6-5 . TRBJ1-3
TGTGCCACCAGTGATTTTGGGGGTCGGAATGAGCAGTTCTTC CATSDFGGRNEQFF . TRBV24-1 . TRBJ2-1
TGTGCCAGCTCACGATCCTCCGCCCCCCTCTACGAGCAGTACTTC CASSRSSAPLYEQYF . TRBV18 . TRBJ2-7
TGTGCCATCAGCCCAACCCTAGCGGACGAGCAGTACTTC CAISPTLADEQYF TRBD2 TRBV10-3 . TRBJ2-7
TGTGCCAGCAGTTTATTGGGGACTACTATAGCGGGGGATGAGCAGTTCTTC CASSLLGTTIAGDEQFF TRBD2 TRBV28 many TRBJ2-1
TGTGCCAGTAGTTTCACGACAGGCCCTACCTATGGCTACACCTTC CASSFTTGPTYGYTF . TRBV19 . TRBJ1-2
TGTGCCAGCAGCCAAGAGGGGACTGGCATGAACACTGAAGCTTTCTTT CASSQEGTGMNTEAFF . TRBV3-1/TRBV3-2 . TRBJ1-1
TGTGCCAGCAGTCCGGGACAGTTCTATGGCTACACCTTC CASSPGQFYGYTF TRBD1 TRBV12-3/TRBV12-4 . TRBJ1-2
TGTGCCAGCAGCCGCGGCGGGAGAAATGAGCAGTTCTTC CASSRGGRNEQFF TRBD2 TRBV14 . TRBJ2-1
TGTGCCAGCAGCGACCAAGTCCGAGAGTATCAGCCCCAGCATTTT CASSDQVREYQPQHF . TRBV2 . TRBJ1-5
TGTGCCAGCAGCCCCCGGGACAGGCTGGTTTACGAGCAGTACTTC CASSPRDRLVYEQYF TRBD1 TRBV7-9 . TRBJ2-7
TGTGCCAGTGCGGACAGGGCAACTAATGAAAAACTGTTTTTT CASADRATNEKLFF TRBD1 TRBV19 . TRBJ1-4
TGTGCCAGCGGAACCTACGAGCAGTACTTC CASGTYEQYF . TRBV6-5 . TRBJ2-7
TGTGCCAGCAGCGCTAGCGGGAGTAGCGAGCAGTACTTC CASSASGSSEQYF TRBD2 TRBV28 . TRBJ2-7
TGTGCCAGCAGCAAAGGGGGGCCGGATGCTGAAGCTTTCTTT CASSKGGPDAEAFF . TRBV21-1 . TRBJ1-1
TGCAGCGTGATCCTCGGGACAGCCGGTTACTCCTATGGCTACACCTTC CSVILGTAGYSYGYTF TRBD1 TRBV29-1 . TRBJ1-2
TGTGCCAGCAGTTTAGTCTCCTACGAGCAGTACTTC CASSLVSYEQYF . TRBV28 . TRBJ2-7